Listed below are T cell receptor beta chains from one sample, sequenced in a study of cytomegalovirus exposure and HLA in healthy donors. Assay used: immunoSEQ multiplex PCR; TCRdb lists only in-frame clones, some missing. Of around 120,000 clones in the sample, about three quarters were seen once. Sequenced sample: PBMCs. Receptors were obtained from a human donor in good health. The CDR3 runs from the conserved cysteine through the conserved F or W. Each record gives: J gene, clone size, D gene, V gene, CDR3 protein, CDR3 DNA. D genes are given only for firm matches. Expanded clones are given a class, and other clones once, few, many or no size at all.

TRBJ2-2	.	TRBD2	TRBV7-9	CSSSSQLAGLNTGELFF	TGTTCCAGCAGCTCGCAACTAGCGGGCCTGAACACCGGGGAGCTGTTTTTT
TRBJ1-3	.	.	TRBV29-1	CSVVQGSGNTIYF	TGCAGCGTTGTACAGGGAAGTGGAAACACCATATATTTT
TRBJ1-2	few	.	TRBV18	CASSPSTGSEGYTF	TGTGCCAGCTCACCCTCAACAGGGAGTGAAGGCTACACCTTC
TRBJ2-5	.	.	TRBV7-9	CSSSPSGLQETQYF	TGTTCCAGCAGCCCCTCCGGACTCCAAGAGACCCAGTACTTC
TRBJ1-4	.	.	TRBV30	CACTPTDFNEKLFF	TGTGCCTGTACACCCACCGACTTTAATGAAAAACTGTTTTTT
TRBJ2-3	.	.	TRBV7-9	CSSSLVASPLAGTQYF	TGTTCCAGCAGCTTAGTGGCTAGCCCGCTTGCCGGTACGCAGTATTTT
TRBJ2-5	.	.	TRBV2	CASSAVPGRTQETQYF	TGTGCCAGCAGTGCAGTTCCCGGGAGAACCCAAGAGACCCAGTACTTC
TRBJ2-7	few	.	TRBV9	CASSVGTESFEQYF	TGTGCCAGCAGCGTAGGGACAGAATCCTTCGAGCAGTACTTC
TRBJ2-1	.	TRBD2	TRBV5-3	CARSWSSGNTNEQFF	TGTGCCAGAAGCTGGTCTAGCGGTAACACCAATGAGCAGTTCTTC
TRBJ2-7	.	.	TRBV7-9	CASSLAGEWGSSYEQYF	TGTGCCAGCAGCTTAGCCGGCGAGTGGGGCAGTTCCTACGAGCAGTACTTC
TRBJ1-2	once	.	TRBV19	CASSEGLPYGYTF	TGTGCCAGTAGCGAGGGACTCCCCTATGGCTACACCTTC
TRBJ2-5	.	.	TRBV5-5	CASSLERTYQETQYF	TGTGCCAGCAGCTTGGAGCGGACGTACCAAGAGACCCAGTACTTC
TRBJ1-6	.	.	TRBV7-8	CASSLDGAGRSPLHF	TGTGCCAGCAGCTTAGATGGGGCAGGGAGGTCACCCCTCCACTTT
TRBJ1-5	.	.	TRBV6-6	CASSYFSGLRNQPQHF	TGTGCCAGCAGTTACTTTTCGGGGTTACGCAATCAGCCCCAGCATTTT
TRBJ1-2	few	.	TRBV30	CAWTLPEQGPWYGYTF	TGTGCCTGGACCCTACCCGAACAGGGACCGTGGTATGGCTACACCTTC
TRBJ2-7	.	TRBD2	TRBV5-5	CASTFTPTSGSYEQYF	TGTGCCAGCACCTTTACCCCGACTAGCGGATCCTACGAGCAGTACTTC
TRBJ1-4	once	TRBD1	TRBV7-8	CASSLAHRGKEKLFF	TGTGCCAGCAGCTTAGCCCACAGGGGTAAGGAAAAACTGTTTTTT
TRBJ1-2	.	TRBD1	TRBV7-8	CASSLDDREGYTF	TGTGCCAGCAGCTTAGACGACAGGGAAGGCTACACCTTC
TRBJ2-1	few	.	TRBV6-6	CASSYDGSKNEQFF	TGTGCCAGCAGTTACGACGGGAGTAAGAATGAGCAGTTCTTC
TRBJ2-7	.	.	TRBV27	CASSAGLRGYEQYF	TGTGCCAGCAGTGCGGGACTTCGTGGGTACGAGCAGTACTTC
TRBJ1-2	few	.	TRBV7-9	CASSLDPGSYGYTF	TGTGCCAGCAGCTTAGACCCAGGCTCCTATGGCTACACCTTC
TRBJ1-2	.	.	TRBV7-2	CASSSGGGTGYTF	TGTGCCAGCAGCTCGGGGGGAGGGACGGGCTACACCTTC
TRBJ2-3	.	TRBD2	TRBV4-3	CASSQERGGAPTDTQYF	TGCGCCAGCAGCCAAGAACGGGGGGGGGCCCCCACAGATACGCAGTATTTT
TRBJ1-2	.	TRBD1	TRBV4-2	CASSQGTTGVRGYTF	TGTGCCAGCAGCCAAGGTACGACAGGGGTGCGTGGCTACACCTTC
TRBJ2-2	.	TRBD2	TRBV15	CATSRPSGSYANTGELFF	TGTGCCACCAGCAGACCTAGCGGGAGCTACGCGAACACCGGGGAGCTGTTTTTT
TRBJ2-6	.	.	TRBV7-2	CASSLRQTFRANVLTF	TGTGCCAGCAGCCTCAGACAGACGTTTCGCGCCAACGTCCTGACTTTC
TRBJ1-1	.	TRBD1	TRBV6-1	CASSEVSGGTEAFF	TGTGCCAGCAGTGAGGTTTCAGGGGGCACTGAAGCTTTCTTT
TRBJ2-7	few	.	TRBV30	CAWSGGHNPWTALQAYEQYF	TGTGCCTGGAGTGGAGGACACAATCCGTGGACAGCCTTACAAGCCTACGAGCAGTACTTC
TRBJ2-7	few	TRBD2	TRBV25-1	CASTGGLKQYF	TGTGCCAGCACGGGAGGATTGAAGCAGTACTTC
TRBJ2-7	.	TRBD2	TRBV7-2	CASTTTGGSSYEQYF	TGTGCCAGCACCACGACGGGGGGGTCTAGCTACGAGCAGTACTTC
TRBJ2-3	few	TRBD2	TRBV27	CASSLSDGRMDTQYF	TGTGCCAGCAGTTTATCGGACGGGAGGATGGATACGCAGTATTTT
TRBJ1-3	.	TRBD1	TRBV7-9	CASSLAQGWRNTIYF	TGTGCCAGCAGCTTGGCACAGGGGTGGAGAAACACCATATATTTT
TRBJ1-1	once	.	TRBV7-2	CASSLDAGRTEAFF	TGTGCCAGCAGCTTAGATGCGGGGCGGACTGAAGCTTTCTTT
TRBJ1-2	once	.	TRBV30	CACWGANYGYTF	TGTGCCTGCTGGGGCGCTAACTATGGCTACACCTTC
TRBJ2-2	.	TRBD2	TRBV9	CASSAPTSGGAGTGELFF	TGTGCCAGCAGCGCCCCGACTAGCGGGGGGGCGGGCACCGGGGAGCTGTTTTTT
TRBJ1-2	.	.	TRBV7-2	CASSLEGGDGYGYTF	TGTGCCAGCAGCTTAGAAGGCGGGGATGGCTATGGCTACACCTTC
TRBJ1-6	.	.	TRBV5-1	CASSRDISSPLHF	TGCGCCAGCAGCCGGGACATAAGCTCACCCCTCCACTTT
TRBJ1-6	few	.	TRBV4-2	CASSQATSDSPLHF	TGTGCCAGCAGCCAAGCAACGAGTGATTCACCCCTCCACTTT
TRBJ2-1	.	.	TRBV7-2	CASNYQGSGYNEQFF	TGTGCCAGCAATTACCAGGGATCAGGTTACAATGAGCAGTTCTTC
TRBJ2-7	.	.	TRBV5-4	CASSSGTFPYEQYF	TGTGCCAGCAGCTCTGGGACATTTCCCTACGAGCAGTACTTC